The clone carrying this T cell receptor (beta chain) was recorded a few times. Its antigen is unidentified. The sample is drawn from a study of post-analysis software for immune sequencing data. Study-wide points: Patients carried five TRBV segments more frequently than controls did, and TRBV5-6, TRBV5-1 and TRBV20-1 were among them.

Unique-molecular-identifier-tagged TCR beta cDNA libraries were used. Each CDR3 protein is one row after TCRdb ran MiXCR on the PCR reads. The sample yields some 690,000 distinct CDR3 sequences, approximately 59% seen once. Germline CDR1 SGHNT, CDR2 YYREEE (reference sequence). The CDR3 totals 13 residues. Trimming removed 1 base from V and 8 bases from J; junction bases left unmatched: 1. This chain links TRBV5-4 with TRBJ2-1; TRBD2 matches at 9 bases. Sequenced: blood. This clonotype was sampled from a girl between 2 and 10 years old with multiple sclerosis. CDR3 loop: CASSLRTSDEQFF. CDR3 nucleotides: TGTGCCAGCAGCTTGAGGACTAGCGATGAGCAGTTCTTC.